The T cell receptor beta chain under discussion was sequenced for a study of response to subunit inactivated influenza vaccine. TCRdb ran MiXCR on the RT-PCR reads and lists one entry per CDR3 protein. This table has about 190,000 distinct CDR3 sequences, 13% to 15% appearing once. The CDR3 is 13 residues long. V gave up 0 bases and J gave up 8 bases, with 8 bases separating them. This clonotype was seen more than once but under ten times. This specimen was CD8+ T cells sorted from PBMCs, taken 5 days after vaccination. The V gene is TRBV12-3 or TRBV12-4, the J gene TRBJ2-1; a weak D match, TRBD2 (5 bases). This clonotype was obtained from a man between 45 and 60 years old who received an inactivated influenza vaccine. CDR3 region: CASSLAVGDEQFF. DNA of the CDR3: TGTGCCAGCAGTTTAGCGGTGGGAGATGAGCAGTTCTTC.